The clone carrying this TCR beta chain was observed a handful of times. Its antigen remains unidentified. Since all of the isolated RNA was reverse transcribed, expressed TCRB transcripts were what got sequenced. An average of around 3.5 million reads was obtained for naive, central memory and regulatory T cell samples. Here immunoSEQ multiplex PCR was the method, and the copy in TCRdb shows in-frame clones only, minus some. The table records roughly 300,000 clones, more than 13% of them present only once. CDR3 length equals 15 residues. Per the germline V gene, CDR1 is SGHRS and CDR2 is YFSETQ. The V gene end was trimmed by 4 bases and the J gene end by 0 bases; junction bases not matched to a gene: 4. Cells sorted by CD45RO/CCR7/CD25/CD127/CD95/CD27 comprised CD4+ naive, central memory, regulatory and stem cell-like memory cells. The authors obtained over 98% purity in all sorted populations. This sample stems from a study of beta chain features in type 1 diabetes.

Findings and caveats of the study: TCRB CDR3 length was moderately but significantly reduced in all four CD4+ subsets of Type 1 diabetes patients. Diminished insertions and augmented deletions at VDJ junctions characterized type 1 diabetes patients.

This receptor was obtained from a man aged 25-45 years with type 1 diabetes. Sequencing used naive CD4+ T cells from blood. The chain joins TRBV5-1 to TRBJ2-1, with 7 bases fitting TRBD2. This CDR3 reads CASSPGGSSYNEQFF. For the CDR3, the DNA is TGCGCCAGCAGCCCGGGGGGTAGCTCCTACAATGAGCAGTTCTTC.